The 10 T cell receptor beta chains below all came from one sample that was sequenced in a study of shared clonotypes between healthy human individuals. Assay: immunoSEQ multiplex PCR; the TCRdb copy retains only in-frame clones and omits some. The sample carries approximately 840,000 clones, 96% recorded once. Terminally differentiated effector memory CD45RA+ cells were excluded by CCR7 positive selection of CD45RO-negative cells. What was sequenced was naive CD8+ T cells sorted from blood. The receptor set was obtained from a man between 25 and 39 years old in good health.

The V and J genes are TRBV2 and TRBJ2-2; 8 nucleotides agree with TRBD2. The V gene's germline CDR1 is SNHLY and CDR2 FYNNEI. The V gene end was trimmed by 7 bases and the J gene end by 5 bases; junction bases not matched to a gene: 9. The CDR3 extends over 15 amino acids. CDR3 sequence reads: CASKTGRGETGELFF. As DNA, the CDR3 is TGTGCCAGCAAGACCGGGAGGGGTGAAACCGGGGAGCTGTTTTTT.

V usage is TRBV29-1 and J usage is TRBJ2-7; D unresolved. CDR1 is SQVTM, CDR2 ANQGSEA, per germline. The CDR3 contains 12 residues. V gave up 3 bases and J gave up 6 bases, with 12 bases separating them. CDR3 sequence: CSVETPDAEQYF. In DNA, the CDR3 is TGCAGCGTTGAGACCCCGGACGCCGAGCAGTACTTC.

V is TRBV13 and J is TRBJ2-7; no reliable D call. This CDR3 is 13 amino acids long. Per germline, CDR1 PRHDT and CDR2 FYEKMQ (reference sequence). V dropped 0 bases and J dropped 0 bases, with 3 bases sitting between them. The CDR3: CASSLGHSYEQYF. In DNA form, the CDR3 reads TGTGCCAGCAGCTTAGGCCACTCCTACGAGCAGTACTTC.

The chain joins TRBV20-1 to TRBJ2-2; D is unresolved. The CDR3 sequence is 11 residues long. The germline V gene has CDR1 DFQATT and CDR2 SNEGSKA (reference sequence). Trimming shortened V by 5 bases and J by 8 bases, and 9 bases separated the two germline ends. In nucleotides, the CDR3 is TGCAGTGCTGAACAATGGGGGGAGCTGTTTTTT. Protein product: CSAEQWGELFF.

The chain employs TRBV28 and TRBJ2-7, with 9 bases matching TRBD1. This CDR3 spans 14 amino acids. Losses at the gene ends were 1 base for V and 6 bases for J; bases not matched to a gene: 4. Germline V CDR1 and CDR2: MDHEN, SYDVKM. CDR3 DNA: TGTGCCAGCAGTTTATCTGGACAGGGGTCCGAGCAGTACTTC. This translates into CASSLSGQGSEQYF.

This clone was seen a single time. The chain is built from TRBV6-5 and TRBJ2-6, with D unclear. The CDR3 is 16 residues long. V was pared by 2 bases and J by 2 bases, with 10 bases between. The germline gives CDR1 MNHEY, CDR2 SVGAGI. The CDR3 protein is CASSYPGQAGANVLTF. The CDR3 DNA follows: TGTGCCAGCAGTTACCCCGGGCAAGCTGGGGCCAACGTCCTGACTTTC.

This chain connects TRBV14 to TRBJ2-1; D uncertain. Germline loops: CDR1 SGHDN, CDR2 FVKESK. V dropped 0 bases and J dropped 1 base, with 10 bases sitting between them. CDR3 size: 16 residues. The CDR3, as DNA: TGTGCCAGCAGCCAAGACGCAGGATCTTCCTACAATGAGCAGTTCTTC. Translated, it gives CASSQDAGSSYNEQFF.

V gene TRBV11-2 combines with J gene TRBJ2-7; D remains ambiguous. The V and J ends lost 0 bases and 3 bases respectively, with 15 bases between them. The CDR3 is 16 residues long. CDR1 is SGHAT, CDR2 FQNNGV, per germline. The CDR3 sequence: CASSLEGLPPIYEQYF. The CDR3 DNA follows: TGTGCCAGCAGCTTAGAAGGTCTCCCACCCATCTACGAGCAGTACTTC.

V is TRBV18 and J is TRBJ2-7; D not certain. The germline CDR1 and CDR2 sequences are KGHSH and LQKENI. V lost 3 bases and J lost 0, with 6 bases in between. CDR3 length: 13 residues. CDR3: CASSPGLSYEQYF. The CDR3 region has the DNA TGTGCCAGCTCACCGGGCCTCTCCTACGAGCAGTACTTC.

This rearrangement joins TRBV18 to TRBJ1-4; D call uncertain. V was trimmed by 2 bases and J by 4 bases, leaving 8 bases between them. This CDR3 contains 14 residues. The germline V gene has CDR1 KGHSH and CDR2 LQKENI. CDR3 loop: CASSPDGLNEKLFF. CDR3 DNA sequence: TGTGCCAGCTCACCAGACGGACTTAATGAAAAACTGTTTTTT.